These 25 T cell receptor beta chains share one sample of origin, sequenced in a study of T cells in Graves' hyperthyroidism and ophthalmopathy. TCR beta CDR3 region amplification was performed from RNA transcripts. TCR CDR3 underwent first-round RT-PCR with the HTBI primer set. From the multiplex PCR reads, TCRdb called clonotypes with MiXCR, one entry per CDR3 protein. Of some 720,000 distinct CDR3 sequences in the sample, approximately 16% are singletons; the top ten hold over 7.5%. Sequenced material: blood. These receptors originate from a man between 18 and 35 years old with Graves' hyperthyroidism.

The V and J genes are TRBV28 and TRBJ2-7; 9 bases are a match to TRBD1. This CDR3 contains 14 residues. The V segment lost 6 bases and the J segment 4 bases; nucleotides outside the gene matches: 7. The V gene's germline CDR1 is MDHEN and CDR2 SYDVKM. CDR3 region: CASRGDRALYEQYF. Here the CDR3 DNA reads TGTGCCAGCAGGGGGGACAGGGCACTTTACGAGCAGTACTTC.

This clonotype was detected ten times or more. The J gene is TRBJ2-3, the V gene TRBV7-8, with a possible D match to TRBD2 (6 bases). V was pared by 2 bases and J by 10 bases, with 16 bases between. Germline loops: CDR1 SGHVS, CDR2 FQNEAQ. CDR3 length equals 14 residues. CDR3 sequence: CASSLSSGGNSQYF. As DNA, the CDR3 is TGTGCCAGCAGCTTATCTTCTGGCGGGAATTCGCAGTATTTT.

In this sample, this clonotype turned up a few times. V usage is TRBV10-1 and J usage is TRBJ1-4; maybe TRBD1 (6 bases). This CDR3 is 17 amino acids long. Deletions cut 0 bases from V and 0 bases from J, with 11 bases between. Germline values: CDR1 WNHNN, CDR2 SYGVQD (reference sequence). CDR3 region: CASSESPRGATNEKLFF. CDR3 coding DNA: TGCGCCAGCAGTGAGTCCCCAAGGGGGGCAACTAATGAAAAACTGTTTTTT.

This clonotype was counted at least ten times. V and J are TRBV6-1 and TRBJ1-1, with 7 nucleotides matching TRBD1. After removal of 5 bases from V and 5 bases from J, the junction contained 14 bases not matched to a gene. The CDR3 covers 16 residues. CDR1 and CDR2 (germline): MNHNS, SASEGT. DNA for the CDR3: TGTGCCAGCAGTTACAGGGGCGGGGGGCGATGGACTGAAGCTTTCTTT. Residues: CASSYRGGGRWTEAFF.

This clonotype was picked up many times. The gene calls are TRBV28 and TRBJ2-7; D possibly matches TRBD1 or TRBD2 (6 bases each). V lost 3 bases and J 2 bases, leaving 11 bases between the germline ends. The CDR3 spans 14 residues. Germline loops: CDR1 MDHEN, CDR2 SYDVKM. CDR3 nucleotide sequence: TGTGCCAGCAGTTTCGGGGGCGCCACCTACGAGCAGTACTTC. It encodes CASSFGGATYEQYF. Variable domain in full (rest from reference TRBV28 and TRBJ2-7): DVKVTQSSRYLVKRTGEKVFLECVQDMDHENMFWYRQDPGLGLRLIYFSYDVKMKEKGDIPEGYSVSREKKERFSLILESASTNQTSMYLCASSFGGATYEQYFGPGTRLTVT.

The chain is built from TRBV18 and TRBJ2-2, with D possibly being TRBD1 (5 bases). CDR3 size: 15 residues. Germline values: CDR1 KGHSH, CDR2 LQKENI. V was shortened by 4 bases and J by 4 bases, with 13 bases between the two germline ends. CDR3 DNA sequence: TGTGCCAGCTCACTACGGCGGCAGGGCACCGGGGAGCTGTTTTTT. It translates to CASSLRRQGTGELFF.

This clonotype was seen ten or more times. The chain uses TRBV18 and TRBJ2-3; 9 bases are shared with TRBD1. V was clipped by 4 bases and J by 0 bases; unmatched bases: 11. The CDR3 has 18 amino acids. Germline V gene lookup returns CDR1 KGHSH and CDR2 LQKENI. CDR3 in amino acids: CASSRLSPGQGSTDTQYF. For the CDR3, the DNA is TGTGCCAGCTCACGCCTTTCCCCGGGACAGGGAAGCACAGATACGCAGTATTTT.

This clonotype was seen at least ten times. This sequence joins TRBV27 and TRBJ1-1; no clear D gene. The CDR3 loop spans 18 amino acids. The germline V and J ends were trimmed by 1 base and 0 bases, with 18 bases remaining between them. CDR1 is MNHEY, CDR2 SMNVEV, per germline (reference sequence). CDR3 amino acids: CASSLLTPYQDLNTEAFF. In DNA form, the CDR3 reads TGTGCCAGCAGTTTATTAACCCCGTATCAGGACCTGAACACTGAAGCTTTCTTT.

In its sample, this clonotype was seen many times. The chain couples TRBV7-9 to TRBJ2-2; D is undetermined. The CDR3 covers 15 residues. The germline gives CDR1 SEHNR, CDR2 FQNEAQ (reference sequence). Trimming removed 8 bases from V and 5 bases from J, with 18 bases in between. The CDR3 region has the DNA TGTGCCAGCGGGATCACGGACGGGCAGACCGGGGAGCTGTTTTTT. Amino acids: CASGITDGQTGELFF.

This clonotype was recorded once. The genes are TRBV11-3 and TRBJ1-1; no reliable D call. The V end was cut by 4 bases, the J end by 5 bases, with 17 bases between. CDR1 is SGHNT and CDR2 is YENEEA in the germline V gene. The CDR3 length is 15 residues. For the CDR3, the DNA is TGTGCCAGCAGCTCCCCCCGGGATGGCGGAACTGAAGCTTTCTTT. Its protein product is CASSSPRDGGTEAFF.

This chain's CDR3 is CSARGRAGAGNEQFF. The CDR3 DNA follows: TGCAGTGCTAGGGGGCGGGCGGGAGCGGGGAATGAGCAGTTCTTC. The chain couples TRBV20-1 to TRBJ2-1, with 7 bases aligning to TRBD2. The CDR3 sequence is 15 residues long. Germline V gene sequence: CDR1 DFQATT, CDR2 SNEGSKA (reference sequence). J was trimmed by 7 bases and V by 3 bases; bases with no gene match: 12.

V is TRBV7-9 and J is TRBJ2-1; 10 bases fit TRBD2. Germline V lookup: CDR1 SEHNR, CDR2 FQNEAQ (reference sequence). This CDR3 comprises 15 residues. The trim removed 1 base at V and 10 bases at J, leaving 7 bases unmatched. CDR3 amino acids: CASSLGETSGQEQFF. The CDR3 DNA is TGTGCCAGCAGCTTAGGTGAGACTAGCGGGCAAGAGCAGTTCTTC.

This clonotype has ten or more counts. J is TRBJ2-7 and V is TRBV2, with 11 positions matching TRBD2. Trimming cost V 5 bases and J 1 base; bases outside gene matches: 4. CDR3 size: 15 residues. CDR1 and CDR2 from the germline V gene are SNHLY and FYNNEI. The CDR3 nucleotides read TGTGCCAGCAGTCCCCTAGCGGGAGGTTCCTACGAGCAGTACTTC. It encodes CASSPLAGGSYEQYF.

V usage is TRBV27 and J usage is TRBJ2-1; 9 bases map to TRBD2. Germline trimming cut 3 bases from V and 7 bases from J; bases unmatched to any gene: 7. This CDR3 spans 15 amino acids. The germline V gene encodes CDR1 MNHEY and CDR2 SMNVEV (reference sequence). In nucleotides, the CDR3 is TGTGCCAGCAGTTTCCTCGGGACTAGCCTAAATGAGCAGTTCTTC. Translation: CASSFLGTSLNEQFF.

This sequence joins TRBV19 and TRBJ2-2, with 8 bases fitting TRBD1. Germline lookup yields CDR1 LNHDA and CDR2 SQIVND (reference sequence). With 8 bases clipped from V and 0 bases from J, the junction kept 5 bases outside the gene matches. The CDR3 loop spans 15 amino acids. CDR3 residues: CASVTGGSNTGELFF. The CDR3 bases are TGTGCCAGTGTTACAGGGGGATCGAACACCGGGGAGCTGTTTTTT.

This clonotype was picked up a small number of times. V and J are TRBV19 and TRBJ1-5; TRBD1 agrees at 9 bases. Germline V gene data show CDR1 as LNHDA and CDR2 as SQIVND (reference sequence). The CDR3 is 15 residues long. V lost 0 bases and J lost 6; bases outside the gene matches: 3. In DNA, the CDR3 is TGTGCCAGTAGTATAGATGGGACAGGGTCTCAGCCCCAGCATTTT. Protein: CASSIDGTGSQPQHF.

CDR3 DNA: TGTGCCAGCAATCCAGGGACTATGGGCAATCAGCCCCAGCATTTT. Its translation is CASNPGTMGNQPQHF. The rearrangement links TRBV6-2 or TRBV6-3 to TRBJ1-5; a possible D gene is TRBD1 (5 bases). V gave up 7 bases and J gave up 2 bases, with 15 bases separating them. The CDR3 contains 15 residues. CDR1 and CDR2 from the germline V gene are MNHEY and SVGEGT.

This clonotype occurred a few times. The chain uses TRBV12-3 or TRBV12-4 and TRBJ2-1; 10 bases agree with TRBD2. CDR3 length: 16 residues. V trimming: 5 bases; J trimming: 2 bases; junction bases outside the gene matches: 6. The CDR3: CASSTPGLATYNEQFF. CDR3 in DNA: TGTGCCAGCAGTACTCCGGGACTAGCGACCTACAATGAGCAGTTCTTC.

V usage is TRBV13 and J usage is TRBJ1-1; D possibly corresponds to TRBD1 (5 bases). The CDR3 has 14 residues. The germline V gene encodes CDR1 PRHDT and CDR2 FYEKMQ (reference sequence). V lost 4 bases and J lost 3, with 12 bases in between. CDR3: CASSSRGDYTEAFF. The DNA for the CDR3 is TGTGCCAGCAGCTCCAGAGGGGACTACACTGAAGCTTTCTTT.

CDR3 in DNA: TGTGCCAGCAGCCCGGGACTAGCGGGGAGGGGCACCTACAATGAGCAGTTCTTC. The encoded protein is CASSPGLAGRGTYNEQFF. The chain carries TRBV14 and TRBJ2-1, with TRBD2 identical over 13 bases. J was trimmed by 2 bases and V by 4 bases; bases with no gene match: 8. CDR1 SGHDN and CDR2 FVKESK come from the germline V gene. CDR3 length equals 18 residues. Combining the CDR3 with reference TRBV14 and TRBJ2-1 gives the whole variable domain EAGVTQFPSHSVIEKGQTVTLRCDPISGHDNLYWYRRVMGKEIKFLLHFVKESKQDESGMPNNRFLAERTGGTYSTLKVQPAELEDSGVYFCASSPGLAGRGTYNEQFFGPGTRLTVL.

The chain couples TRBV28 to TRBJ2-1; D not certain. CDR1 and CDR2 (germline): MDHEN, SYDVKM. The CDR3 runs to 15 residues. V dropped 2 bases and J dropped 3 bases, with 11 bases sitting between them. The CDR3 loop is CASSLPWVRYNEQFF. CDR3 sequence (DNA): TGTGCCAGCAGTTTACCCTGGGTACGCTACAATGAGCAGTTCTTC.

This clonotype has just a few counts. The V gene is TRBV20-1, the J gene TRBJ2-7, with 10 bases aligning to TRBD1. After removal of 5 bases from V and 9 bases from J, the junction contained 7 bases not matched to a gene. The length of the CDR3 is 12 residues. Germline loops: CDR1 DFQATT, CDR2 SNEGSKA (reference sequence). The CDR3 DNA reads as TGCAGTGCTGTTGGGACAGGGGCCCGGCAGTACTTC. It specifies CSAVGTGARQYF.

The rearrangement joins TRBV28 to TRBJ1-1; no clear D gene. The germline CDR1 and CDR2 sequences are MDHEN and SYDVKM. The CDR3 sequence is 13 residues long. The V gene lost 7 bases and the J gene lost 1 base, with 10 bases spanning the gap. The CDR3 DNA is TGTGCCAGCATCGACGCGGGGAACACTGAAGCTTTCTTT. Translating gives CASIDAGNTEAFF. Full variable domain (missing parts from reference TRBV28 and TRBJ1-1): DVKVTQSSRYLVKRTGEKVFLECVQDMDHENMFWYRQDPGLGLRLIYFSYDVKMKEKGDIPEGYSVSREKKERFSLILESASTNQTSMYLCASIDAGNTEAFFGQGTRLTVV.

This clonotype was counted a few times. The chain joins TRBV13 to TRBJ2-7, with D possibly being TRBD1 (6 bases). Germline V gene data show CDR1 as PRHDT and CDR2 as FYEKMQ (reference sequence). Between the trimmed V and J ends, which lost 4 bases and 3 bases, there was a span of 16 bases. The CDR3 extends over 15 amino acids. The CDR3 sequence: CASSSPGHPIYEQYF. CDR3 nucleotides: TGTGCCAGCAGCTCACCGGGACATCCTATCTACGAGCAGTACTTC.

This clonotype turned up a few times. CDR3: CASSYRTSYNEQFF. The DNA for the CDR3 is TGTGCCAGCAGTTACAGGACTAGCTACAATGAGCAGTTCTTC. This chain uses TRBV27 with TRBJ2-1, with TRBD2 identical over 7 bases. CDR1 is MNHEY, CDR2 SMNVEV, per germline (reference sequence). With V trimmed by 4 bases and J by 3 bases, 3 bases remained unmatched. The CDR3 extends over 14 amino acids.